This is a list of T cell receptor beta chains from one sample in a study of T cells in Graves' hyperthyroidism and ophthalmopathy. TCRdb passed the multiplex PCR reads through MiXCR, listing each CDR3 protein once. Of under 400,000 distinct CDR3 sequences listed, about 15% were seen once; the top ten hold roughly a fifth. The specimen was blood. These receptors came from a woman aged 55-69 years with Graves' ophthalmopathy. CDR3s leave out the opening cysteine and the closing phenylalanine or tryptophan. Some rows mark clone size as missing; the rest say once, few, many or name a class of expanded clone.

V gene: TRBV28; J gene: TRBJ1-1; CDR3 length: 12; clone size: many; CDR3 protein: ASSLEHLRTEAF
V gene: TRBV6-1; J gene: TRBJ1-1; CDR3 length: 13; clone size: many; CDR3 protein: ASSPRQGGYTEAF
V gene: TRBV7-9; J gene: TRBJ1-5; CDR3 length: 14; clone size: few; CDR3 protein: ASSLGGPGGNQPQH
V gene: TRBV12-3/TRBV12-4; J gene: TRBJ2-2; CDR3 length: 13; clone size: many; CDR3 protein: ASSVTGVNTGELF
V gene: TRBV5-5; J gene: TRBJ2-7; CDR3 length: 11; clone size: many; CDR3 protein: ASSLAWDYEQY
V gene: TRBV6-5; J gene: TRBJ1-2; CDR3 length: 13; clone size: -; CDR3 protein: ASSYAIGVDYGYT
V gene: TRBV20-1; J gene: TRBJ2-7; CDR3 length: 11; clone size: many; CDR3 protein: STQGGSGYEQY
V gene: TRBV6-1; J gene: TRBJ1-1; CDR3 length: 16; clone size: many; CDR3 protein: ASRSPSGGQAPGTEAF
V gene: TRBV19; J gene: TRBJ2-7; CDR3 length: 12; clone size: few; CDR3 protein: ASRLTGGSYEQY
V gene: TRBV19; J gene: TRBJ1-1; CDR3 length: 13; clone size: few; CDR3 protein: ASSPGRRKNTEAF
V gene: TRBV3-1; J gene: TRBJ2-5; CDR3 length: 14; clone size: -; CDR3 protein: ASSQDRGALLETQY
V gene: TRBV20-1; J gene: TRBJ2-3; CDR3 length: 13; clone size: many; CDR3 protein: SGGGLAELTDTQY
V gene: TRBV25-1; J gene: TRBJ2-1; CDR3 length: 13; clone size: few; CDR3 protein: ASSPQGAQYNEQF
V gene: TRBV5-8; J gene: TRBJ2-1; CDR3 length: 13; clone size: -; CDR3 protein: ASSMGGTGPNEQF
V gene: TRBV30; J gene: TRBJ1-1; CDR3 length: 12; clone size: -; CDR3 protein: AWSVTAMNTEAF
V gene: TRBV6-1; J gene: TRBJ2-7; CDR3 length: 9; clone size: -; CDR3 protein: ASSTDTKQY
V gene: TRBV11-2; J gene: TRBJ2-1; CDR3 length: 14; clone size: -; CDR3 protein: ASSQPPGVTYNEQF
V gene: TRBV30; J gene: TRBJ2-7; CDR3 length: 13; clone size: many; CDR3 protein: AWSAGVQGVYEQY
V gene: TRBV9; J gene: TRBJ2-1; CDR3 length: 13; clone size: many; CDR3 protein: ASSALAGAGNEQF
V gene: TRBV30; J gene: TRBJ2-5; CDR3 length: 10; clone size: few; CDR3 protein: AWSLREETQY
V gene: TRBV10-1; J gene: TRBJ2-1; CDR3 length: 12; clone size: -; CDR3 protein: ANQGQGIYNEQF
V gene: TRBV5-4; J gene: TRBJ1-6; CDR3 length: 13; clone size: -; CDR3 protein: ASSSYRDPFNPLH
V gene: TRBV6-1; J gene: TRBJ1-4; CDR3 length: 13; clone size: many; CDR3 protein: ASRQQGSTNEKLF
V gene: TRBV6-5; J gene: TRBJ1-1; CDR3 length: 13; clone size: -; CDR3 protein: ASSSSTTGNTEAF
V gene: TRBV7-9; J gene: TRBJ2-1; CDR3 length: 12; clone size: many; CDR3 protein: ASSLVSSYNEQF
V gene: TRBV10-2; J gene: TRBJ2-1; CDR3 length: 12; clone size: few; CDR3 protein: ASSGTRGNNEQF
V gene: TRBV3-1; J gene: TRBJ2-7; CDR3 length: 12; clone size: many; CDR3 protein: ASSQRRQPYEQY
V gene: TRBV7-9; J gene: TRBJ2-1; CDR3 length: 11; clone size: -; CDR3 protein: ASSLRGLNEQF
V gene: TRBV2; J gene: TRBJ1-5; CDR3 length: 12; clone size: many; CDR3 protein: ASSLRDGRNPQH
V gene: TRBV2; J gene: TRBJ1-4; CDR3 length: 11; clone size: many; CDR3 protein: ASQGTGLGKLF
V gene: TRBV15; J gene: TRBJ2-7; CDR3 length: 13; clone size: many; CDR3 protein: ATSRGRQGADEQY
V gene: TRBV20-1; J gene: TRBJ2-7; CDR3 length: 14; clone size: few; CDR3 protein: SARDSSSGRAYEQY
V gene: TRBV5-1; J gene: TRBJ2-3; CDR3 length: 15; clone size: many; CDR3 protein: ASSLAHSRGNTDTQY